This T cell receptor beta chain was sequenced for a study of Ad26.COV2.S vaccination and SARS-CoV-2 variants. Profiled with immunoSEQ multiplex PCR; TCRdb holds only in-frame clones, not every one. The sample lists about 240,000 clones; around 89% were seen once. Treatment reported: around 19 received Ad26.COV2.S at low or high dose, single or two shots; about 5 received placebo; per-sample allocation not given. Specimens were obtained on day 63 following the first vaccine or placebo injection. The CDR3 is 17 residues long. The germline CDR1 and CDR2 sequences are SGHDN and FVKESK. The V segment lost 1 base and the J segment 3 bases; nucleotides outside the gene matches: 7.

The sequence was obtained from a person between 18 and 65 years old who received the Ad26.COV2.S COVID-19 vaccine or a placebo. Here the sequenced sample was peripheral blood, taken in a trial of Ad26.COV2.S vaccine versus placebo. This chain links TRBV14 with TRBJ2-1; 9 bases match TRBD2. The CDR3 here is CASSQGRPSGIYNEQFF. CDR3 nucleotides: TGTGCCAGCAGCCAAGGTCGACCTAGCGGGATCTACAATGAGCAGTTCTTC.